Listed below are T cell receptor beta chains from one sample, sequenced in a study of blood T cell repertoires in COVID-19. Profiling relied on immunoSEQ multiplex PCR, and the TCRdb table lists in-frame clones only, not all of them. The sample carries some 170,000 clones, roughly 87% recorded once. Sequenced material: peripheral blood. Every receptor here comes from a woman aged 50 to 65 with acute or convalescent COVID-19. Both conserved end residues are part of each CDR3. The order of the fields is V gene, J gene, D gene, clone size, CDR3 DNA, CDR3 protein. D genes are given only for firm matches. Only part of the rows carry a size: once, few, many, or a class if the clone is expanded.

V gene: TRBV6-5
J gene: TRBJ2-5
D gene: NA
clone size: once
CDR3 DNA: TGTGCCAGCAGTCCCTCGGGGGTCCAAGAGACCCAGTACTTC
CDR3 protein: CASSPSGVQETQYF

V gene: TRBV5-1
J gene: TRBJ2-7
D gene: TRBD1
clone size: NA
CDR3 DNA: TGCGCCAGCAGCCCTCGTGGACAGGGGGCCGACGAGCAGTACTTC
CDR3 protein: CASSPRGQGADEQYF

V gene: TRBV6-1
J gene: TRBJ1-5
D gene: NA
clone size: few
CDR3 DNA: TGTGCCAGCAGTGATGTGACAGGAAACAATCAGCCCCAGCATTTT
CDR3 protein: CASSDVTGNNQPQHF

V gene: TRBV27
J gene: TRBJ1-1
D gene: TRBD1
clone size: NA
CDR3 DNA: TGTGCCAGCAGTTTATGGGACAGGGGGACTGAAGCTTTCTTT
CDR3 protein: CASSLWDRGTEAFF

V gene: TRBV9
J gene: TRBJ2-3
D gene: NA
clone size: NA
CDR3 DNA: TGTGCCAGCGGCTTCTCTAGCGGCACAGATACGCAGTATTTT
CDR3 protein: CASGFSSGTDTQYF

V gene: TRBV6-6
J gene: TRBJ2-1
D gene: TRBD2
clone size: NA
CDR3 DNA: TGTGCCAGCAGTTCGAGACTAGCGGAAGCCTACAATGAGCAGTTCTTC
CDR3 protein: CASSSRLAEAYNEQFF

V gene: TRBV2
J gene: TRBJ1-5
D gene: TRBD1
clone size: NA
CDR3 DNA: TGTGCCAGCAGTCCGACAGGGGCAAATCAGCCCCAGCATTTT
CDR3 protein: CASSPTGANQPQHF

V gene: TRBV24-1
J gene: TRBJ1-1
D gene: NA
clone size: NA
CDR3 DNA: TGTGCCACCAGTTCAATCGGGGCTTTCTTT
CDR3 protein: CATSSIGAFF

V gene: TRBV10-3
J gene: TRBJ1-1
D gene: NA
clone size: NA
CDR3 DNA: TGTGCCATCAGTGAGTCGGGGGGCACTGAAGCTTTCTTT
CDR3 protein: CAISESGGTEAFF

V gene: TRBV2
J gene: TRBJ1-2
D gene: NA
clone size: NA
CDR3 DNA: TGTGCCAGCAGTGGGGGGGGAACCCTCGATGGCTACACCTTC
CDR3 protein: CASSGGGTLDGYTF

V gene: TRBV30
J gene: TRBJ1-1
D gene: NA
clone size: NA
CDR3 DNA: TGTGCCTCGAAGGGGGGGACTGAAGCTTTCTTT
CDR3 protein: CASKGGTEAFF

V gene: TRBV30
J gene: TRBJ2-3
D gene: NA
clone size: NA
CDR3 DNA: TGTGCCTGGAATGACGGCGGGACCCACACAGATACGCAGTATTTT
CDR3 protein: CAWNDGGTHTDTQYF

V gene: TRBV30
J gene: TRBJ2-3
D gene: TRBD2
clone size: NA
CDR3 DNA: TGTGCCTTCGTCCCGGGGGGAGATACGCAGTATTTT
CDR3 protein: CAFVPGGDTQYF

V gene: TRBV18
J gene: TRBJ2-6
D gene: NA
clone size: few
CDR3 DNA: TGTGCCAGCTCACCTGGGCAGGGAACCCCTGGGGCCAACGTCCTGACTTTC
CDR3 protein: CASSPGQGTPGANVLTF

V gene: TRBV29-1
J gene: TRBJ2-7
D gene: NA
clone size: few
CDR3 DNA: TGCAGCGTCCCGGGGTCCGGCTACGAGCAGTACTTC
CDR3 protein: CSVPGSGYEQYF

V gene: TRBV7-9
J gene: TRBJ1-2
D gene: NA
clone size: NA
CDR3 DNA: TGTGCCAGCAGCCTGCGGGGTTCGCAGGGCTACACCTTC
CDR3 protein: CASSLRGSQGYTF

V gene: TRBV4-1
J gene: TRBJ1-1
D gene: NA
clone size: NA
CDR3 DNA: TGCGCCAGCAGCCTGACAGGAAATAAGCACACTGAAGCTTTCTTT
CDR3 protein: CASSLTGNKHTEAFF

V gene: TRBV10-3
J gene: TRBJ2-3
D gene: TRBD2
clone size: NA
CDR3 DNA: TGTGCCATCAGGAATAGCGGGAGAGGGGGGGATACGCAGTATTTT
CDR3 protein: CAIRNSGRGGDTQYF

V gene: TRBV7-9
J gene: TRBJ2-2
D gene: NA
clone size: NA
CDR3 DNA: TGTGCCAGCAGCTTATACGGGGACGGGGAGCTGTTTTTT
CDR3 protein: CASSLYGDGELFF

V gene: TRBV11-2
J gene: TRBJ2-1
D gene: TRBD2
clone size: NA
CDR3 DNA: TGTGCCAGCAGCTTAGATCCCACTAGCGGGCTCCGGGGGGTTTACGGGGAGCAGTTCTTC
CDR3 protein: CASSLDPTSGLRGVYGEQFF

V gene: TRBV27
J gene: TRBJ2-7
D gene: NA
clone size: NA
CDR3 DNA: TGTGCCAGCAGTTTATGGCCTCTCACAGGGAGAAGATCCTTCGAGCAGTACTTC
CDR3 protein: CASSLWPLTGRRSFEQYF

V gene: TRBV11-2
J gene: TRBJ2-7
D gene: TRBD2
clone size: NA
CDR3 DNA: TGTGCCAGCAGCTTAGTTCGGACTAGCGGGGGGGGCTACGAGCAGTACTTC
CDR3 protein: CASSLVRTSGGGYEQYF

V gene: TRBV5-1
J gene: TRBJ1-6
D gene: TRBD1
clone size: NA
CDR3 DNA: TGCGCCAGCAGCCTCTTGGGAACAGGGGGTAATTCACCCCTCCACTTT
CDR3 protein: CASSLLGTGGNSPLHF